The 20 T cell receptor beta chains listed next were all sequenced from one sample in a study of STAT5B mutations in CD4+ large granular lymphocyte leukemia. Using immunoSEQ multiplex PCR, the repertoire was profiled, and TCRdb retains in-frame clones only, with some absent. This table holds fewer than 40,000 clones, around 76% found once. What was sequenced was CD4+ T cells from blood buffy coats. The receptors shown here come from a human donor in good health.

This clone was seen just once. The chain recombines TRBV2 with TRBJ2-7; weak D call: TRBD2 (6 bases). This CDR3 has 14 amino acids. V was shortened by 1 base and J by 4 bases, with 11 bases between the two germline ends. Germline CDR1 is SNHLY and CDR2 is FYNNEI. The CDR3 region is CASSEDRELYEQYF. In DNA, the CDR3 is TGTGCCAGCAGTGAAGACCGGGAGTTGTACGAGCAGTACTTC.

The rearrangement links TRBV5-4 to TRBJ1-6; 7 positions agree with TRBD1. The CDR3 has 18 residues. The V gene's germline CDR1 is SGHNT and CDR2 YYREEE (reference sequence). The J segment lost 0 bases and the V segment lost 2 bases, leaving 8 bases of the junction unmatched. The CDR3 loop is CASSFRQGGGSYNSPLHF. The CDR3 region has the DNA TGTGCCAGCAGCTTTCGACAGGGAGGCGGCTCCTATAATTCACCCCTCCACTTT.

There are a few counts of this clone. The V gene is TRBV10-2, the J gene TRBJ1-1; D is perhaps TRBD1 (6 bases). This CDR3 has 11 residues. CDR1 and CDR2 from the germline V gene are WSHSY and SAAADI. The V gene lost 8 bases and the J gene lost 10 bases, with 14 bases spanning the gap. CDR3 amino acids: CASGGGIGAFF. CDR3 nucleotides: TGCGCCAGCGGGGGCGGGATCGGAGCTTTCTTT.

The chain links TRBV29-1 to TRBJ1-2, with 10 nucleotides matching TRBD1. The V gene end was trimmed by 4 bases and the J gene end by 8 bases; junction bases not matched to a gene: 7. The germline CDR1 and CDR2 sequences are SQVTM and ANQGSEA. This CDR3 contains 13 residues. The CDR3 region has the DNA TGCAGCGTTGTGGGGACAGGGGAATCGGGCTACACCTTC. This codes for CSVVGTGESGYTF. The entire variable domain, with the rest obtained from reference TRBV29-1 and TRBJ1-2, is as follows: SAVISQKPSRDICQRGTSLTIQCQVDSQVTMMFWYRQQPGQSLTLIATANQGSEATYESGFVIDKFPISRPNLTFSTLTVSNMSPEDSSIYLCSVVGTGESGYTFGSGTRLTVV.

The CDR3 spells CASSLGRGASWAFF. CDR3 bases: TGTGCCAGCAGCTTAGGACGGGGGGCGTCGTGGGCTTTCTTT. The V and J genes are TRBV7-2 and TRBJ1-1, with a possible D match to TRBD1 (6 bases). This CDR3 contains 14 residues. CDR1 and CDR2 (germline): SGHTA, FQGNSA. The V and J ends lost 1 base and 11 bases respectively, with 17 bases between them.

The gene calls are TRBV5-1 and TRBJ2-1, with TRBD2 as a possible D gene (5 bases). Trimming removed 4 bases from V and 6 bases from J, with 20 bases in between. This CDR3 is built from 16 residues. Germline loops: CDR1 SGHRS, CDR2 YFSETQ. CDR3 nucleotide sequence: TGCGCCAGCAGCCCCTGGGAGTCGCCCTCCGGCAATGAGCAGTTCTTC. It encodes CASSPWESPSGNEQFF.

The chain employs TRBV11-2 and TRBJ2-7; 7 nucleotides agree with TRBD2. The CDR3 length is 15 residues. V dropped 2 bases and J dropped 2; count of bases not matched to a gene: 6. The germline gives CDR1 SGHAT, CDR2 FQNNGV. The CDR3 DNA reads TGTGCCAGCAGCTTAAGGATTGGGGGGGCCTACGAGCAGTACTTC. Protein: CASSLRIGGAYEQYF. The full variable domain, in which reference TRBV11-2 and TRBJ2-7 provide the parts outside the CDR3, is EAGVAQSPRYKIIEKRQSVAFWCNPISGHATLYWYQQILGQGPKLLIQFQNNGVVDDSQLPKDRFSAERLKGVDSTLKIQPAKLEDSAVYLCASSLRIGGAYEQYFGPGTRLTVT.

V usage is TRBV6-1 and J usage is TRBJ1-1; the D is unclear. CDR1 is MNHNS, CDR2 SASEGT, per germline. The CDR3 spans 16 residues. The V end lost 1 base, the J end lost 0 bases, and 12 bases lay between the germline ends. This chain's CDR3 is CASSEGVGFMNTEAFF. DNA for the CDR3: TGTGCCAGCAGTGAAGGAGTAGGATTCATGAACACTGAAGCTTTCTTT.

This clone was found a few times. The chain carries TRBV15 and TRBJ2-3; D gene unclear. V gave up 7 bases and J gave up 4 bases, with 15 bases separating them. Germline V gene lookup returns CDR1 LNHNV and CDR2 YYDKDF (reference sequence). The CDR3 has 14 amino acids. CDR3 bases: TGTGCCACCAAGGGCCAAGAAATTCCAGATACGCAGTATTTT. It encodes CATKGQEIPDTQYF.

This sequence joins TRBV5-4 and TRBJ2-3; a weak D match, TRBD1 (6 bases). Trimming took 4 bases from V and 1 from J, leaving 7 bases between them. Germline V CDR1 and CDR2: SGHNT, YYREEE (reference sequence). The CDR3 extends over 13 amino acids. CDR3 bases: TGTGCCAGCAGCGCAGGGGGCACAGATACGCAGTATTTT. It encodes CASSAGGTDTQYF.

This clone was found once. The chain links TRBV6-1 to TRBJ2-3; D unresolved. Germline CDR1 reads MNHNS; CDR2 reads SASEGT. The V and J ends lost 7 bases and 5 bases respectively, with 16 bases between them. CDR3 length: 14 amino acids. The DNA for the CDR3 is TGTGCCAGCACCCGACAATTACGACTAGATACGCAGTATTTT. It specifies CASTRQLRLDTQYF.

This clone was counted only a few times. V is TRBV7-2 and J is TRBJ1-3; 8 bases map to TRBD1. V lost 5 bases, J lost 10 bases, and 7 bases stayed unmatched. The germline V gene encodes CDR1 SGHTA and CDR2 FQGNSA. This CDR3 spans 13 amino acids. CDR3 coding DNA: TGTGCCAGCAGCCCGCGGACAGGGAGGACCATATATTTT. Encoded protein: CASSPRTGRTIYF.

The CDR3 here is CASSPQNRGADTQYF. The CDR3 DNA reads as TGCGCCAGCAGCCCCCAGAATAGGGGTGCAGATACGCAGTATTTT. The chain employs TRBV4-1 and TRBJ2-3; the D gene is possibly TRBD1 (5 bases). The CDR3 spans 15 residues. Trimming removed 4 bases at V and 4 bases at J, with 15 bases between. Germline-derived CDR1 and CDR2 are MGHRA and YSYEKL.

This chain uses TRBV4-2 with TRBJ2-3; D unresolved. V was clipped by 5 bases and J by 10 bases, with 19 bases between them. The CDR3 is 14 amino acids. Germline CDR1 and CDR2: LGHNA and YNFKEQ. The CDR3 DNA reads as TGTGCCAGCAGCACTCGATTCCCCGAAAGAGCGCAGTATTTT. This codes for CASSTRFPERAQYF.

The chain couples TRBV2 to TRBJ2-5; D gene ambiguous. Germline-derived CDR1 and CDR2 are SNHLY and FYNNEI. The CDR3 contains 11 residues. Trimming cost V 4 bases and J 4 bases, with 4 bases left between them. The CDR3 bases are TGTGCCAGCAGTGGTAGAGAGACCCAGTACTTC. Translated, it gives CASSGRETQYF.

This chain joins TRBV29-1 and TRBJ1-3; 7 bases agree with TRBD1. Unmatched junction bases numbered 7, after V lost 4 bases and J lost 4 bases. Germline values: CDR1 SQVTM, CDR2 ANQGSEA. The CDR3 loop spans 14 amino acids. The CDR3 sequence is CSVGTRGLGNTIYF. The CDR3 DNA reads as TGCAGCGTTGGTACCAGGGGGTTGGGAAACACCATATATTTT.

The chain recombines TRBV7-2 with TRBJ1-2; tentative D call: TRBD1 (6 bases). This CDR3 region has 15 residues. The ends were cut back, 3 bases at V and 4 bases at J, with 15 bases in the middle. The V gene's germline CDR1 is SGHTA and CDR2 FQGNSA. The CDR3 region is CASSFGTGGGYGYTF. The CDR3, as DNA: TGTGCCAGCAGCTTTGGGACTGGGGGCGGCTATGGCTACACCTTC.

The V and J genes are TRBV29-1 and TRBJ1-2; possible D gene TRBD1, 5 bases. The V and J ends lost 6 bases and 4 bases respectively, with 18 bases between them. Germline-derived CDR1 and CDR2 are SQVTM and ANQGSEA. The CDR3 runs 14 residues. The CDR3 bases are TGCAGCGTACTTATAGGGGATTCAGGCTATGGCTACACCTTC. Residues: CSVLIGDSGYGYTF.

V and J are TRBV28 and TRBJ2-7; 16 bases fit TRBD2. Germline CDR1 and CDR2: MDHEN and SYDVKM. The CDR3 sequence is 19 residues long. J was trimmed by 6 bases and V by 4 bases; bases with no gene match: 15. The CDR3 protein is CASSSGQMGLAGGLSEQYF. The CDR3 DNA reads TGTGCCAGCAGTTCGGGACAGATGGGACTAGCGGGGGGGCTCTCCGAGCAGTACTTC.

The chain joins TRBV7-6 to TRBJ1-1; TRBD1 matches 7 bases. The CDR3 loop spans 15 amino acids. CDR1 and CDR2 from the germline V gene are SGHVS and FNYEAQ. Trimming cost V 4 bases and J 5 bases; bases outside gene matches: 10. CDR3 in amino acids: CASSSTPGGGTEAFF. The CDR3, as DNA: TGTGCCAGCAGCTCTACCCCAGGGGGGGGGACTGAAGCTTTCTTT.